These 9 T cell receptor beta chains were sequenced from one sample in a study of shared clonotypes between healthy human individuals. Generated by immunoSEQ multiplex PCR, the TCRdb table keeps only in-frame clones and is missing some. The repertoire holds approximately 500,000 clones, with 90% to 97% as singletons. What was sequenced was naive CD4+ T cells sorted from blood. Subset in this sample: CD45RA+ positively selected. The receptors were gathered from a woman aged 25 to 39 in good health.

V and J are TRBV4-2 and TRBJ2-7; weak D call: TRBD2 (5 bases). This CDR3 is 15 amino acids long. The V end lost 0 bases, the J end lost 5 bases, and 14 bases lay between the germline ends. Germline values: CDR1 LGHNA, CDR2 YNFKEQ. CDR3 in amino acids: CASSQDGNSVDEQYF. CDR3 sequence (DNA): TGTGCCAGCAGCCAAGATGGGAATAGCGTGGACGAGCAGTACTTC.

The chain couples TRBV6-5 to TRBJ2-1, with D possibly matching TRBD1 (5 bases). CDR1 is MNHEY and CDR2 is SVGAGI in the germline V gene. The CDR3 is 13 residues long. Trimming removed 8 bases from V and 3 bases from J, with 11 bases in between. The CDR3 loop is CASGALIYNEQFF. DNA of the CDR3: TGTGCCAGCGGGGCACTAATCTACAATGAGCAGTTCTTC.

The chain recombines TRBV6-4 with TRBJ2-1; 7 bases match TRBD1. V shed 2 bases, J shed 3 bases, and the junction held 7 bases outside the gene matches. The CDR3 runs 16 residues. The germline V gene encodes CDR1 MRHNA and CDR2 SNTAGT. CDR3 loop: CASSDTPRDSYNEQFF. The CDR3 bases are TGTGCCAGCAGTGACACACCCCGGGACAGCTACAATGAGCAGTTCTTC.

The chain combines TRBV30 with TRBJ2-5; D remains ambiguous. This CDR3 contains 13 residues. Germline V gives CDR1 GTSNPN, CDR2 SVGIG (reference sequence). V shed 5 bases and J shed 1 base, with 11 bases lying between them. The CDR3 spells CAWARLVQETQYF. As DNA, the CDR3 is TGTGCCTGGGCTAGACTGGTCCAAGAGACCCAGTACTTC.

V usage is TRBV19 and J usage is TRBJ2-4; D gene uncertain. The V end lost 6 bases, the J end lost 2 bases, and 14 bases lay between the germline ends. Germline CDR1 and CDR2: LNHDA and SQIVND (reference sequence). The CDR3 length is 15 residues. The CDR3 sequence is CASSQGGISKNIQYF. The CDR3, as DNA: TGTGCCAGTAGCCAAGGCGGAATCTCCAAAAACATTCAGTACTTC.

The chain uses TRBV4-1 and TRBJ2-1, with TRBD2 identical over 13 bases. Per germline, CDR1 MGHRA and CDR2 YSYEKL. CDR3 length equals 18 residues. The junction had 6 bases not matched to a gene; V was cut back by 0 bases and J by 4 bases. The CDR3 coding sequence is TGCGCCAGCAGCCAAGATCGTTTGGGACTAGCGGGATACAATGAGCAGTTCTTC. Amino acid sequence: CASSQDRLGLAGYNEQFF.

This clone was recorded once. The chain joins TRBV28 to TRBJ1-6; tentative D call: TRBD1 (6 bases). Per the germline V gene, CDR1 is MDHEN and CDR2 is SYDVKM. The CDR3 runs 16 residues. V dropped 1 base and J dropped 3 bases, with 10 bases sitting between them. CDR3 sequence reads: CASSLLDRYYNSPLHF. CDR3 coding DNA: TGTGCCAGCAGTTTATTGGACAGATACTATAATTCACCCCTCCACTTT.

In this sample, this clone turned up once. The chain couples TRBV2 to TRBJ1-4; D is perhaps TRBD1 (5 bases). Between the trimmed V and J ends, which lost 6 bases and 6 bases, there was a span of 11 bases. Germline-derived CDR1 and CDR2 are SNHLY and FYNNEI. The CDR3 has 13 amino acids. CDR3 region: CASRNQGDEKLFF. The CDR3 coding sequence is TGTGCCAGCAGAAACCAGGGAGATGAAAAACTGTTTTTT.

This sequence joins TRBV6-1 and TRBJ2-6; 7 positions match TRBD1. Germline V gene data show CDR1 as MNHNS and CDR2 as SASEGT. With 3 bases clipped from V and 1 base from J, the junction kept 6 bases outside the gene matches. This CDR3 region has 17 residues. The CDR3 loop is CASSDRTGLSGANVLTF. CDR3 DNA: TGTGCCAGCAGTGATAGGACAGGACTGTCTGGGGCCAACGTCCTGACTTTC.